The present entry profiles one TCR beta chain with its context. This sample was included in a study of CD8 T cells in Susac syndrome. Random hexamers were used to reverse transcribe an amount of roughly 0.5 to 1 ug RNA. Across 54 Vbeta and 13 Jbeta, immunoSEQ multiplex PCR amplified TCR beta CDR3. TCRdb fed the immunoSEQ multiplex PCR reads into MiXCR, producing one record per CDR3 protein. Among fewer than 65,000 distinct CDR3 sequences listed, 90% to 95% were seen once. Germline CDR1 and CDR2: SQVTM and ANQGSEA. The CDR3 is 15 amino acids. V lost 0 bases and J lost 7; bases outside the gene matches: 8. TCR beta from blood CD8+ and CD4+ T cells was sequenced. Controls were healthy donors chosen to match patients in age and sex.

The clonotype was recovered from a human donor in good health. The sequenced sample was CD8+ T cells from PBMCs. This sequence joins TRBV29-1 and TRBJ2-2, with 7 bases that match TRBD1. Here the CDR3 reads CSVEDTRGQDGELFF. In DNA form, the CDR3 reads TGCAGCGTTGAAGATACGAGGGGGCAGGACGGGGAGCTGTTTTTT.